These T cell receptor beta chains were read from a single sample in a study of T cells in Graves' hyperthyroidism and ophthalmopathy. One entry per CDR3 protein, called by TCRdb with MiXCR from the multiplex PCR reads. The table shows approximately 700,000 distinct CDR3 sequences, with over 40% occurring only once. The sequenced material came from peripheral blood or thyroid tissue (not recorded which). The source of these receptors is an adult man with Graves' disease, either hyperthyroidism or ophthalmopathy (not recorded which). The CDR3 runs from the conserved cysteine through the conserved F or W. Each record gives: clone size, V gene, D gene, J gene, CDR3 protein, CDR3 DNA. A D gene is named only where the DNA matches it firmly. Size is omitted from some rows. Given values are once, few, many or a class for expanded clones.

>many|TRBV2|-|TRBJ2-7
CASRRTNYEQYF
TGTGCCAGCAGAAGGACAAACTACGAGCAGTACTTC
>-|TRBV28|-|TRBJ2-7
CATQGGSYEQYF
TGTGCCACCCAGGGGGGCTCCTACGAGCAGTACTTC
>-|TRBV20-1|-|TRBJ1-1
CSATDNRGVWNTEAFF
TGCAGTGCTACCGACAATAGGGGGGTTTGGAACACTGAAGCTTTCTTT
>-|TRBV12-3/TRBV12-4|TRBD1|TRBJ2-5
CASSPPRDRANQETQYF
TGTGCCAGCAGCCCGCCCCGGGACAGGGCCAACCAAGAGACCCAGTACTTC
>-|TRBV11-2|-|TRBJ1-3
CASNQGPPGNTIYF
TGTGCCAGCAATCAAGGCCCCCCTGGAAACACCATATATTTT
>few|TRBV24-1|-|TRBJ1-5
CATQGGSNQPQHF
TGTGCTACTCAGGGAGGGAGCAATCAGCCCCAGCATTTT
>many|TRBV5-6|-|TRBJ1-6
CASSSGSAEFIPLHF
TGTGCCAGCAGCTCCGGCTCGGCTGAATTTATACCCCTCCACTTT
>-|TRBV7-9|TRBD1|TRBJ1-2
CASSLGSGTGKRYTF
TGTGCCAGCAGCTTAGGGTCCGGGACAGGGAAAAGATACACCTTC
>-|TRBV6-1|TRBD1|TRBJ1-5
CASRETGTGLDRMHF
TGTGCCAGCAGGGAAACCGGGACAGGGTTGGACCGCATGCATTTT
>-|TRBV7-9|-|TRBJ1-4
CASSLEGAGEKLFF
TGTGCCAGCAGCTTAGAAGGGGCGGGGGAAAAACTGTTTTTT
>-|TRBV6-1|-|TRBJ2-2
CASSLYLGTGELFF
TGTGCCAGCAGTCTGTATCTGGGCACCGGGGAGCTGTTTTTT
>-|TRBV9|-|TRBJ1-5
CASSISSDSNQPQHF
TGTGCCAGCAGCATCAGTTCCGATAGCAATCAGCCCCAGCATTTT
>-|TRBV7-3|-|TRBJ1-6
CASSLGGLREPLHF
TGTGCCAGCAGCTTGGGAGGGCTACGGGAACCCCTCCACTTT
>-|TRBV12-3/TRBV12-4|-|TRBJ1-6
CASSFAFPGTLTLHF
TGTGCCAGCAGTTTTGCCTTTCCAGGGACGCTAACCCTCCACTTT
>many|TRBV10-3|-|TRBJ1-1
CAISPTQVGLGTEAFF
TGTGCCATCAGTCCAACCCAGGTTGGCCTGGGGACTGAAGCTTTCTTT
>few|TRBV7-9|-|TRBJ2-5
CASSDQLASEETQYF
TGTGCCAGCAGCGATCAACTAGCTTCGGAAGAGACCCAGTACTTC
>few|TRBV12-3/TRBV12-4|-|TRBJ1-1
CASSSTLMNTEAFF
TGTGCCAGCAGTTCCACCTTGATGAACACTGAAGCTTTCTTT
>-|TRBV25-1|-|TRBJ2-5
CASSELGWQQETQYF
TGTGCCAGCAGTGAGTTGGGCTGGCAGCAAGAGACCCAGTACTTC
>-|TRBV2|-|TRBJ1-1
CASSRGGGPEAFF
TGTGCCAGCAGCCGGGGGGGTGGTCCTGAAGCTTTCTTT
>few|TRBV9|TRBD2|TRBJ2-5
CASSVAGAGGPIETQYF
TGTGCCAGCAGCGTAGCCGGAGCGGGAGGGCCTATAGAGACCCAGTACTTC
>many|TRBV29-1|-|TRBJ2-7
CSVATGSEQYF
TGCAGCGTCGCGACAGGCTCCGAGCAGTACTTC
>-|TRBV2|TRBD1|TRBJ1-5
CASSEQGVPNQPQHF
TGTGCCAGCAGTGAACAGGGGGTCCCCAATCAGCCCCAGCATTTT
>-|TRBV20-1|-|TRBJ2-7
CSVLKPGRTSYEQYF
TGCAGTGTGCTGAAACCGGGACGGACCTCCTACGAGCAGTACTTC